Shown below are 11 T cell receptor beta chains from a single sample sequenced in a study of T-cell memory formation after mild COVID-19. TCRdb itself ran the 5' RACE reads through MiXCR, one entry per CDR3 protein. The profile shows fewer than 200,000 distinct CDR3 sequences, over 10% of them singletons. The specimen sequenced was PBMCs or a T cell subset sorted from them (not recorded which). The receptors were gathered from a man aged 18 to 35 who had mild COVID-19 (a few samples of this study predate the infection). Cell type and time point are not known.

This chain connects TRBV5-1 to TRBJ1-1; D unresolved. Germline-derived CDR1 and CDR2 are SGHRS and YFSETQ. Trimming cost V 7 bases and J 1 base, with 11 bases left between them. The CDR3 runs to 13 residues. The DNA of the CDR3 is TGCGCCAGCCGTTCGGCCGGGAACACTGAAGCTTTCTTT. Protein: CASRSAGNTEAFF.

CDR3 loop: CASSLPTRQGRHTEAFF. The CDR3 DNA follows: TGTGCCAGCAGCTTGCCCACTCGACAGGGACGGCACACTGAAGCTTTCTTT. V usage is TRBV5-6 and J usage is TRBJ1-1; TRBD1 agrees at 7 bases. Trimming at V came to 1 base and at J to 3 bases, leaving 12 bases not matched to a gene. Germline-derived CDR1 and CDR2 are SGHDT and YYEEEE. This CDR3 has 17 amino acids.

This clonotype was seen a single time. This chain uses TRBV4-1 with TRBJ2-1, with TRBD2 matching 10 bases. The CDR3 extends over 12 amino acids. CDR1 is MGHRA, CDR2 YSYEKL, per germline. With 2 bases clipped from V and 13 bases from J, the junction kept 2 bases outside the gene matches. CDR3 nucleotides: TGCGCCAGCAGCCAAAGCGGGGGGGCTCAGTTCTTC. Translating gives CASSQSGGAQFF.

This clonotype has a handful of counts. V and J are TRBV27 and TRBJ1-1, with D unresolved. The V gene's germline CDR1 is MNHEY and CDR2 SMNVEV (reference sequence). With 3 bases removed from V and 1 base from J, the gap between germline ends came to 6 bases. The CDR3 contains 13 residues. The CDR3 sequence is CASSFIRNTEAFF. CDR3 nucleotides: TGTGCCAGCAGTTTTATTAGGAACACTGAAGCTTTCTTT.

This clonotype was detected a few times. A read error may produce the germline difference seen at one junction end. V is TRBV7-2 and J is TRBJ1-2; D not resolved. Germline loops: CDR1 SGHTA, CDR2 FQGNSA. This CDR3 is 11 amino acids long. The CDR3 here is CASGFHYGYTF. The CDR3 nucleotides are TGTGCCAGCGGCTTCCACTATGGCTACACCTTC.

This clonotype has a count of ten or more. The chain recombines TRBV29-1 with TRBJ2-5; D gene unclear. Per the germline V gene, CDR1 is SQVTM and CDR2 is ANQGSEA. Between the trimmed V and J ends, which lost 6 bases and 1 base, there was a span of 12 bases. The CDR3 consists of 13 residues. The CDR3 spells CSVRARLQETQYF. The CDR3 DNA sequence: TGCAGCGTCCGTGCAAGGCTCCAAGAGACCCAGTACTTC.

In its sample, this clonotype was seen once. The chain carries TRBV11-3 and TRBJ2-4; no definite D call. V lost 5 bases to trimming and J lost 8 bases, with 13 bases between them. The CDR3 covers 13 residues. Germline V CDR1 and CDR2: SGHNT, YENEEA. Written as DNA, the CDR3 is TGTGCCAGCAGCCAGTCTGGAGTGGACATTCAGTACTTC. This gives the protein CASSQSGVDIQYF.

This clonotype occurred a few times. V and J are TRBV12-3 or TRBV12-4 and TRBJ2-2; D may correspond to TRBD1 or TRBD2 (5 bases each). The CDR3 totals 15 residues. The V end lost 5 bases, the J end lost 5 bases, and 15 bases lay between the germline ends. CDR3 nucleotide sequence: TGTGCCAGCAGTCTCACGGGACGCTGGACCGGGGAGCTGTTTTTT. This sequence encodes CASSLTGRWTGELFF.

The chain couples TRBV7-2 to TRBJ2-3; no clear D. V lost 5 bases to trimming and J lost 4 bases, with 10 bases between them. The CDR3 runs 13 residues. The V gene's germline CDR1 is SGHTA and CDR2 FQGNSA. CDR3 sequence: CASSAPWADTQYF. The CDR3 region has the DNA TGTGCCAGCAGCGCTCCCTGGGCAGATACGCAGTATTTT.

The rearrangement uses TRBV5-1 and TRBJ1-4; D is unclear. Trimming pared 0 bases from V and 3 bases from J, leaving 12 bases between. The CDR3 has 16 amino acids. Per the germline V gene, CDR1 is SGHRS and CDR2 is YFSETQ. CDR3 amino acids: CASSLVPPPANEKLFF. CDR3 nucleotide sequence: TGCGCCAGCAGCTTGGTTCCTCCCCCGGCTAATGAAAAACTGTTTTTT.

This clonotype has only a few counts. The CDR3 is CASGRGTGEGYEQYV. CDR3 DNA sequence: TGTGCCAGCGGGAGGGGGACAGGGGAAGGCTACGAGCAGTACGTC. V is TRBV7-8 and J is TRBJ2-7, with TRBD1 matching over 10 bases. The V and J ends lost 8 bases and 3 bases, in that order; junction bases with no gene match: 10. The CDR3 runs 15 residues. CDR1 SGHVS and CDR2 FQNEAQ come from the germline V gene.